Detailed here is one T cell receptor beta chain. Its antigen remains unidentified. J was trimmed by 0 bases and V by 7 bases; bases with no gene match: 10. There are 18 residues in the CDR3. Per the germline V gene, CDR1 is WNHNN and CDR2 is SYGVQD (reference sequence). These data come from a study of OX40 agonist ivuxolimab in advanced cancers. Findings of the study overall: The 0.1-3.0 mg/kg partial responders had among the lowest clonal expansion.

The method was immunoSEQ multiplex PCR; TCRdb's version includes in-frame clones alone and lacks a portion of them. The sample has more than 60,000 clones, about 93% seen once. V usage is TRBV10-1 and J usage is TRBJ2-4; 12 nucleotides agree with TRBD1. The receptor's source is an adult with an advanced solid tumor such as melanoma, head and neck, liver or kidney cancer. Material: CD4+ or CD8+ T cells sorted from blood, obtained in a trial of the OX40 agonist ivuxolimab. The CDR3 spells CASTRDRGLKLAKNIQYF. The CDR3 DNA follows: TGCGCCAGCACCAGGGACAGGGGGCTAAAACTAGCCAAAAACATTCAGTACTTC.